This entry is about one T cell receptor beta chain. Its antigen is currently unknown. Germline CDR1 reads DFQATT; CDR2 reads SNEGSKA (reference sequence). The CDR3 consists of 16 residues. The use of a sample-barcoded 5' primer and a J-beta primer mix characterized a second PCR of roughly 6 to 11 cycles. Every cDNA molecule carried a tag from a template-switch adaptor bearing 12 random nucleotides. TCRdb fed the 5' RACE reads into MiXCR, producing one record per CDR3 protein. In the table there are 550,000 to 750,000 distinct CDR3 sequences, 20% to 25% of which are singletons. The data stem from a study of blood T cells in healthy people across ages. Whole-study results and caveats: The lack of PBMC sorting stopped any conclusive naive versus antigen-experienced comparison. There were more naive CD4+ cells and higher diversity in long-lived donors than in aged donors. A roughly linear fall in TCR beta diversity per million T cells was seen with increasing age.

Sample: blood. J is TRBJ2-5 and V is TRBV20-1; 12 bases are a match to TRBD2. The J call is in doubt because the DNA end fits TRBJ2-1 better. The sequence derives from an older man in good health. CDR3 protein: CSARVETSGSLNEQFF. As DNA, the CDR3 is TGCAGTGCTAGGGTTGAGACTAGCGGGAGTCTCAATGAGCAGTTCTTC.